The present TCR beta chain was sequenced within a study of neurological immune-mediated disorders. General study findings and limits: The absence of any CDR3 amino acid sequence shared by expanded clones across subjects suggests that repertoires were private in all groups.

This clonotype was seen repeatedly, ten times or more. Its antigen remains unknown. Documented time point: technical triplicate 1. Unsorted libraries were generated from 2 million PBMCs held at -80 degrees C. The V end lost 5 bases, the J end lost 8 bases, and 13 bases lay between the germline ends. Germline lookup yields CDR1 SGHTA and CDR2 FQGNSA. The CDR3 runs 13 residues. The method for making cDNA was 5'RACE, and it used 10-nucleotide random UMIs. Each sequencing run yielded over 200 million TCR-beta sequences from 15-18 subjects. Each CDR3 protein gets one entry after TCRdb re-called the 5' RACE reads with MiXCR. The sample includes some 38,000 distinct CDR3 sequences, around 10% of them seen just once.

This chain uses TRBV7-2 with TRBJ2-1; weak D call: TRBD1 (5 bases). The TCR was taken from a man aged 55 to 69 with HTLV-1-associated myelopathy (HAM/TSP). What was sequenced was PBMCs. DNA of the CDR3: TGTGCCAGCAGCCCCAGACAGAATTATGAGCAGTTCTTC. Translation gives CASSPRQNYEQFF.